Listed below are T cell receptor beta chains from one sample, sequenced in a study of blood T cell repertoires in COVID-19. Libraries were prepared by immunoSEQ multiplex PCR; TCRdb keeps only in-frame clonotypes and omits some of them. Seen here are around 90,000 clones, approximately 80% observed once, and the top ten hold approximately 12%. The sample taken for sequencing was peripheral blood. The receptors here all came from an older woman with active or convalescent COVID-19. Both conserved end residues are trimmed from each CDR3.

TRBV5-6,TRBJ1-3,ASSSYRYDSGSVDTIY
TRBV12-5,TRBJ1-1,ASGLEGGQGAF
TRBV18,TRBJ1-1,ASSPSGNFDTEAF
TRBV7-2,TRBJ2-1,ASSLTSGPYNEQF
TRBV19,TRBJ1-5,ASTISGDQPQH
TRBV11-2,TRBJ1-1,ASSPLTEAF
TRBV10-1,TRBJ2-3,ASSESPRTQY
TRBV24-1,TRBJ2-5,ATSDPRLAGSQETQY
TRBV18,TRBJ1-4,ASSGRENEKLF
TRBV5-5,TRBJ1-6,ASSPGYTNSPLH
TRBV5-4,TRBJ1-2,ASSLPGTGYNGYT
TRBV5-6,TRBJ1-1,ASMLQGLNTEAF
TRBV27,TRBJ2-7,ASSLSIQGAWYEQY
TRBV6-5,TRBJ2-5,ASSWTGQETQY
TRBV19,TRBJ2-1,ASSRLADEQF
TRBV19,TRBJ2-1,ASSPQSSAGPRNEQF
TRBV4-2,TRBJ1-2,ASRRVGVTNGYT
TRBV5-1,TRBJ2-3,ASRRGAHTDTQY
TRBV5-1,TRBJ2-2,ASSMTGGGTGELF
TRBV10-2,TRBJ1-6,ASKTSGGSPLH
TRBV12-3/TRBV12-4,TRBJ1-1,ASSFGGGTEAF
TRBV2,TRBJ2-3,ASSPGLAVTDTQY
TRBV6-5,TRBJ2-1,ASSRGLSYNEQF
TRBV29-1,TRBJ1-3,SVRLEKGVSGNTIY
TRBV12-3/TRBV12-4,TRBJ1-1,ASSLGQNTEAF
TRBV14,TRBJ2-7,ASSQRPGLYEQY
TRBV5-1,TRBJ1-2,ASSFQGNSGGYT
TRBV24-1,TRBJ1-2,ATSHPRTGHANYGYT
TRBV21-1,TRBJ2-1,ASSNSSYNEQF
TRBV5-4,TRBJ1-1,ASSLMGGNEAF
TRBV27,TRBJ2-7,ASSLFGYEQY
TRBV6-2/TRBV6-3,TRBJ1-1,ASSLERAAF
TRBV7-9,TRBJ2-3,ASSLRLAGGPVTDTQY
TRBV28,TRBJ1-2,ASSLTQANYGYT
TRBV10-3,TRBJ1-3,AISGTASGNTIY
TRBV19,TRBJ1-2,AIGSASGYT
TRBV19,TRBJ2-2,ASTPIGLGWGNTGELF
TRBV28,TRBJ2-3,ASSTKGRGTDTQY
TRBV12-3/TRBV12-4,TRBJ2-1,ASSFRNEQF
TRBV7-2,TRBJ1-1,ASSLTGGTRTEAF
TRBV9,TRBJ2-1,ASSRGASSYNEQF
TRBV25-1,TRBJ1-1,ASSGYSEAF
TRBV4-2,TRBJ2-7,ASSQQGALRNEQY
TRBV5-1,TRBJ2-5,ASSLGHRVQETQY
TRBV10-3,TRBJ1-1,AISDVRNTEAF
TRBV7-9,TRBJ1-2,ASSLGSGSGYT
TRBV6-5,TRBJ1-1,ASSRGRGTEAF
TRBV18,TRBJ1-1,ASSPSGRTEAF
TRBV19,TRBJ1-2,ASSWLANYGYT
TRBV7-2,TRBJ2-7,ASSSRDSGGVYEQY
TRBV18,TRBJ2-7,ASSGGTGIDYEQY